This entry lists 5 T cell receptor beta chains sequenced from one sample in a study of graft-versus-host responses after intestinal transplantation. For these TCRs, the target antigens are not known. TCRdb's copy holds only in-frame clones and misses some; the assay was immunoSEQ multiplex PCR. Here the sample spans around 90,000 clones, about 94% being singletons. Sequences were derived from unstimulated CD4+ T cells sorted from spleen or lymph node cells, sampled before transplant. The source is a human donor who was the organ donor for an intestinal transplant.

The chain employs TRBV19 and TRBJ1-2; D gene uncertain. V lost 6 bases, J lost 6 bases, and 14 bases lay in between. CDR3 length: 13 amino acids. The V gene's germline CDR1 is LNHDA and CDR2 SQIVND (reference sequence). CDR3 protein: CASSKPAQDGYTF. The CDR3 DNA is TGTGCCAGTAGCAAGCCGGCCCAGGATGGCTACACCTTC.

The chain is built from TRBV5-1 and TRBJ1-1; 8 bases are shared with TRBD1. The CDR3 sequence is 17 residues long. The V and J ends lost 2 bases and 2 bases, in that order; junction bases with no gene match: 11. Per the germline V gene, CDR1 is SGHRS and CDR2 is YFSETQ. This CDR3 is CASSLSPGQDFNTEAFF. DNA of the CDR3: TGCGCCAGCAGCTTATCTCCGGGACAGGATTTTAACACTGAAGCTTTCTTT.

Concerning this clone: The same CDR3 also results from other DNA sequences found in this sample. The rearrangement links TRBV5-1 to TRBJ1-3, with D unresolved. This CDR3 spans 12 amino acids. Germline values: CDR1 SGHRS, CDR2 YFSETQ. V was pared by 7 bases and J by 1 base, with 6 bases between. The DNA of the CDR3 is TGCGCCAGCCGTGGGTCTGGAAACACCATATATTTT. Its protein is CASRGSGNTIYF.

The CDR3 region is CASRGDSSSYEQYF. For the CDR3, the DNA is TGTGCCAGCAGAGGGGACAGTTCTTCCTACGAGCAGTACTTC. The gene calls are TRBV6-6 and TRBJ2-7; 7 bases map to TRBD1. This CDR3 comprises 14 residues. The V gene end was trimmed by 6 bases and the J gene end by 1 base; junction bases not matched to a gene: 6. CDR1 MNHNY and CDR2 SVGAGI come from the germline V gene (reference sequence).

This clone appeared once. The chain employs TRBV7-3 and TRBJ1-6; 12 bases line up with TRBD1. The CDR3 is 18 amino acids. The J segment lost 8 bases and the V segment lost 2 bases, leaving 10 bases of the junction unmatched. Looked up from germline, CDR1 is SGHTA and CDR2 is FQGTGA. The CDR3 bases are TGTGCCAGCAGCTTATTTGGGACAGGGGGCATAAGGGATTCACCCCTCCACTTT. Amino acid sequence: CASSLFGTGGIRDSPLHF. Supplemented by reference TRBV7-3 and TRBJ1-6, the full variable domain reads GAGVSQTPSNKVTEKGKYVELRCDPISGHTALYWYRQSLGQGPEFLIYFQGTGAADDSGLPNDRFFAVRPEGSVSTLKIQRTERGDSAVYLCASSLFGTGGIRDSPLHFGNGTRLTVT.